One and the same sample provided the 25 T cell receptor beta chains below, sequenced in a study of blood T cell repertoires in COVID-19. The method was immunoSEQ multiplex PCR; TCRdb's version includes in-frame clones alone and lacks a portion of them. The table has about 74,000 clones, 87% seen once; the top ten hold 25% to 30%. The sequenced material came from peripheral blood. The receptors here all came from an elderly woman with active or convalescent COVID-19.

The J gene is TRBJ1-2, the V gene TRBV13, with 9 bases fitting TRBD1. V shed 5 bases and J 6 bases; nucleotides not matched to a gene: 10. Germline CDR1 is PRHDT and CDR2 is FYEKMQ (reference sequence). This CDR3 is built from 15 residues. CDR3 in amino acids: CASSPPGQGRDGYTF. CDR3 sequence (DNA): TGTGCCAGCAGCCCTCCGGGACAGGGTCGAGATGGCTACACCTTC.

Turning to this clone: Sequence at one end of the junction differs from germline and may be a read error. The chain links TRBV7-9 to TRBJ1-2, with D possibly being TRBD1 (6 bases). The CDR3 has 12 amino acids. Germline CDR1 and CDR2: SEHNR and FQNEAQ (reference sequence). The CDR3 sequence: CASSGSTGKWVF. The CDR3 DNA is TGTGCCAGCAGCGGATCAACAGGGAAATGGGTCTTC.

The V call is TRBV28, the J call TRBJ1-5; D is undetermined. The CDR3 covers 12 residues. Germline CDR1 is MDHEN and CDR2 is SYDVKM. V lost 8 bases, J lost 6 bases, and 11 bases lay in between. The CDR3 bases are TGTGCCAGCCAGGCGTTGGGTCAGCCCCAGCATTTT. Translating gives CASQALGQPQHF.

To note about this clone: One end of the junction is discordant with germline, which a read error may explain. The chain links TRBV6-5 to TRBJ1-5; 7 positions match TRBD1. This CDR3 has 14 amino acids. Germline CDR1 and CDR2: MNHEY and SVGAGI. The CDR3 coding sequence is TGTGCCAGCAGTCCCACCGCCGGGACGGGACAGACCACTTTT. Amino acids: CASSPTAGTGQTTF.

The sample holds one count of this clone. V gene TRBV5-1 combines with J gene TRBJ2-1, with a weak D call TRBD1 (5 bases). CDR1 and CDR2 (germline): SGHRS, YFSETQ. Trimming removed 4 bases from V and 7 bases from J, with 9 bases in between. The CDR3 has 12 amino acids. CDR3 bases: TGCGCCAGCAGCAACCAGGGTAATGAGCAGTTCTTC. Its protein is CASSNQGNEQFF.

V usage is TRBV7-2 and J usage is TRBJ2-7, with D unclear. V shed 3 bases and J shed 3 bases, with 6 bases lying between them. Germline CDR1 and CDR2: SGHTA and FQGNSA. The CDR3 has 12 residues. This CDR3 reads CASSFHGYEQYF. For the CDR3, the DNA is TGTGCCAGCAGCTTTCACGGCTACGAGCAGTACTTC.

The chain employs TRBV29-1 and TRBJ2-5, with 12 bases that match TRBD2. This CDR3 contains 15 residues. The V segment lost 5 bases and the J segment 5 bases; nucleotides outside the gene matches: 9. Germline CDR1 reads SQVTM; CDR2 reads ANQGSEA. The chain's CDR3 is CSVPGTSGLWETQYF. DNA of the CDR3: TGCAGCGTTCCCGGGACTAGCGGGTTGTGGGAGACCCAGTACTTC. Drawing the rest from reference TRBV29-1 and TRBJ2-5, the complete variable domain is SAVISQKPSRDICQRGTSLTIQCQVDSQVTMMFWYRQQPGQSLTLIATANQGSEATYESGFVIDKFPISRPNLTFSTLTVSNMSPEDSSIYLCSVPGTSGLWETQYFGPGTRLLVL.

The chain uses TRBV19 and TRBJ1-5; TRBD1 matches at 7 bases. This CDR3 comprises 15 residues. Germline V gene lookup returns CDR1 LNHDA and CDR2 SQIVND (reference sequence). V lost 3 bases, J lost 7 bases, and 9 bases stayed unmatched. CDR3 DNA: TGTGCCAGTAGTATGGAATCGAAGGGGGCGCAGCCCCAGCATTTT. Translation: CASSMESKGAQPQHF.

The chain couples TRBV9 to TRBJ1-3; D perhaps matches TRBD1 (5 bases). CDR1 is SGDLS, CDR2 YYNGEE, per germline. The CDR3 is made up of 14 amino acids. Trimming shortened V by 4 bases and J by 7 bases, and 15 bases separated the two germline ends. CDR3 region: CASSPPGPGNTIYF. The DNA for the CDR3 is TGTGCCAGCAGCCCCCCAGGGCCCGGGAACACCATATATTTT. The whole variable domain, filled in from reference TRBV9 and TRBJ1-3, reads DSGVTQTPKHLITATGQRVTLRCSPRSGDLSVYWYQQSLDQGLQFLIQYYNGEERAKGNILERFSAQQFPDLHSELNLSSLELGDSALYFCASSPPGPGNTIYFGEGSWLTVV.

CDR3 amino acids: CASRGRRGPNNEQFF. The CDR3 DNA sequence: TGTGCCAGCAGGGGTCGGCGGGGGCCGAACAATGAGCAGTTCTTC. V gene TRBV27 combines with J gene TRBJ2-1, with D possibly matching TRBD2 (7 bases). Between the trimmed V and J ends, which lost 6 bases and 5 bases, there was a span of 17 bases. Germline-derived CDR1 and CDR2 are MNHEY and SMNVEV (reference sequence). CDR3 size: 15 residues.

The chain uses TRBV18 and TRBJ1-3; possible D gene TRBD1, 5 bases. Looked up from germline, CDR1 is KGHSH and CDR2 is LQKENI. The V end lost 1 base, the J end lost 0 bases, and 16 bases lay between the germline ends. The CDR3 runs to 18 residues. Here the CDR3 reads CASSPQSPGQHSGNTIYF. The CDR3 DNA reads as TGTGCCAGCTCACCACAAAGTCCAGGACAACACTCTGGAAACACCATATATTTT.

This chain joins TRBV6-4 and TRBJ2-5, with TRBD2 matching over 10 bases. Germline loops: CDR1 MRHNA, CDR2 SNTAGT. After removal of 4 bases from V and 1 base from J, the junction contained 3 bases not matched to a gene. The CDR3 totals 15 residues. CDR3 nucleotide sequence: TGTGCCAGCAGTGCGCTAGCGGGGGCCCAAGAGACCCAGTACTTC. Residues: CASSALAGAQETQYF.

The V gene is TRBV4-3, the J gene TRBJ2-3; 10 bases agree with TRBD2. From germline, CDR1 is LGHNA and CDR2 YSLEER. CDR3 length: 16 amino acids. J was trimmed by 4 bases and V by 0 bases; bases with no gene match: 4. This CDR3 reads CASSQEPSGGPDTQYF. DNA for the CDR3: TGCGCCAGCAGCCAAGAGCCTAGCGGGGGACCAGATACGCAGTATTTT.

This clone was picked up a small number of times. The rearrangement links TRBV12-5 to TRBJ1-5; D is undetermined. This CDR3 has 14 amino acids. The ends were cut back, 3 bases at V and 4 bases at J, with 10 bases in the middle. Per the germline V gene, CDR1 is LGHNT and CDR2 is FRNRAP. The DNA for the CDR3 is TGTGCTAGTGGTTTACTGTCCGGGAATCAGCCCCAGCATTTT. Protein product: CASGLLSGNQPQHF.

The CDR3, as DNA: TGTGCAAGTCGCTTACGTAAACGGGACAAGCCATTATATAGCAATCAGCCCCAGCATTTT. It encodes CASRLRKRDKPLYSNQPQHF. The genes are TRBV12-2 and TRBJ1-5; no check of the table's D call, TRBD1, against the DNA was made. TRBV12-2 is a recognized pseudogene. CDR3 length: 20 residues.

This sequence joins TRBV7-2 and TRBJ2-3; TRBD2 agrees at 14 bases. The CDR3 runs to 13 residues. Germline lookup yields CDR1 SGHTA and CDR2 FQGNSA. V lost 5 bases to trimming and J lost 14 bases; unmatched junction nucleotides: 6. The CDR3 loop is CASSQGLAGASYF. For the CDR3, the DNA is TGTGCCAGCAGCCAGGGACTAGCGGGGGCCTCGTATTTT. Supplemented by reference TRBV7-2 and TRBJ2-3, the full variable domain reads GAGVSQSPSNKVTEKGKDVELRCDPISGHTALYWYRQSLGQGLEFLIYFQGNSAPDKSGLPSDRFSAERTGGSVSTLTIQRTQQEDSAVYLCASSQGLAGASYFGPGTRLTVL.

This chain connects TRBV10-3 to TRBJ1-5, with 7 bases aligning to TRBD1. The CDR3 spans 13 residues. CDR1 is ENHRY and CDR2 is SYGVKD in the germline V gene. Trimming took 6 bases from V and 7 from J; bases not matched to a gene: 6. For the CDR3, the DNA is TGTGCCATCAGCCAGGGGGAGGTCCAGCCCCAGCATTTT. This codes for CAISQGEVQPQHF.

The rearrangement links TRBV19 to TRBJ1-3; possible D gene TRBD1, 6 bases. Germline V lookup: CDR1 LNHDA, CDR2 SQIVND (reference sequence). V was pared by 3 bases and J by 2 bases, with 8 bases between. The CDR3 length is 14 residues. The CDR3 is CASSMGAAGNTIYF. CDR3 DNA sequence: TGTGCCAGTAGTATGGGGGCCGCTGGAAACACCATATATTTT.

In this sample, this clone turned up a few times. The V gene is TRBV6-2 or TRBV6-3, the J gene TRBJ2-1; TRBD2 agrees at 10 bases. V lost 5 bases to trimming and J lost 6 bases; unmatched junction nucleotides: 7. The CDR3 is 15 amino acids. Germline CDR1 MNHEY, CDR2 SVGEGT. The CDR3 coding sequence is TGTGCCAGCAGTGACATAGCGGGGGGTTCCAATGAGCAGTTCTTC. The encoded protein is CASSDIAGGSNEQFF.

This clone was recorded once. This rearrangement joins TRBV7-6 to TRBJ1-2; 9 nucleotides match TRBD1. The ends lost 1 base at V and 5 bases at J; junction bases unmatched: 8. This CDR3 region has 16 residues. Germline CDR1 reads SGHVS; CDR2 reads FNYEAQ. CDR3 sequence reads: CASSLGWGDRGYGYTF. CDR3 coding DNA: TGTGCCAGCAGCTTAGGGTGGGGCGACAGGGGGTATGGCTACACCTTC.

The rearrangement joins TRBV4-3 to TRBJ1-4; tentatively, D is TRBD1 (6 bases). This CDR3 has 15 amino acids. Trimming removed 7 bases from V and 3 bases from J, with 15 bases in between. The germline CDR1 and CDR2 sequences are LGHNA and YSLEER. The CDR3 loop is CASTSVDRANEKLFF. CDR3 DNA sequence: TGCGCCAGCACCTCTGTGGACAGAGCTAATGAAAAACTGTTTTTT.

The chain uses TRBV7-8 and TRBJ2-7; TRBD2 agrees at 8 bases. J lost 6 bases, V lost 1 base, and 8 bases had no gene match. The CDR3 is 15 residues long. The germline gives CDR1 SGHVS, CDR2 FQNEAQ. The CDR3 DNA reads TGTGCCAGCAGCTTAGGTCGTTGGCTAGCGGGCGAGCAGTACTTC. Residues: CASSLGRWLAGEQYF. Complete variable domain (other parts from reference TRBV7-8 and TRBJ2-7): GAGVSQSPRYKVAKRGQDVALRCDPISGHVSLFWYQQALGQGPEFLTYFQNEAQLDKSGLPSDRFFAERPEGSVSTLKIQRTQQEDSAVYLCASSLGRWLAGEQYFGPGTRLTVT.

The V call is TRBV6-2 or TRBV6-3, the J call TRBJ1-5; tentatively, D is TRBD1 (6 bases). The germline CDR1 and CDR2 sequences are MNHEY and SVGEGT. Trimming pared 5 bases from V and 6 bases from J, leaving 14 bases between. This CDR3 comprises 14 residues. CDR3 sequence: CASSPREGGQPQHF. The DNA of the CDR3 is TGTGCCAGCAGTCCCAGGGAAGGGGGTCAGCCCCAGCATTTT.

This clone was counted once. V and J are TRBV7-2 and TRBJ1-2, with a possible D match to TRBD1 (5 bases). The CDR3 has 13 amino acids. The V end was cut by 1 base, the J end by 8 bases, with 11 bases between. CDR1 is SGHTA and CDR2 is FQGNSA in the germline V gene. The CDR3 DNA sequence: TGTGCCAGCAGCTTAGAACAGGTTAAGGGCTACACCTTC. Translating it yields CASSLEQVKGYTF. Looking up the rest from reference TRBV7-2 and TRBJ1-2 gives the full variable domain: GAGVSQSPSNKVTEKGKDVELRCDPISGHTALYWYRQSLGQGLEFLIYFQGNSAPDKSGLPSDRFSAERTGGSVSTLTIQRTQQEDSAVYLCASSLEQVKGYTFGSGTRLTVV.

This CDR3 reads CASSLQGNARQPNSPLHF. CDR3 DNA: TGTGCCAGTAGCCTACAGGGAAACGCGCGACAACCAAATTCACCCCTCCACTTT. This sequence joins TRBV19 and TRBJ1-6; a weak D match, TRBD1 (6 bases). This CDR3 comprises 18 residues. V lost 6 bases and J 7 bases, leaving 25 bases between the germline ends. Germline CDR1 reads LNHDA; CDR2 reads SQIVND (reference sequence).